This TCR beta chain was found in a study of cytomegalovirus exposure and HLA in healthy donors. Looking at the study overall: An earlier analysis identified approximately 110 million unique TCR beta sequences in approximately 190 million T cells.

This CDR3 spans 14 amino acids. The V gene end was trimmed by 5 bases and the J gene end by 4 bases; junction bases not matched to a gene: 7. Germline V CDR1 and CDR2: LNHDA, SQIVND (reference sequence). Regarding this clone: Its antigen is not identified.

Study-level results: The study designated fewer than 200 TCR beta chains cytomegalovirus-associated.

Amplification used 60 Vbeta primers and 13 Jbeta primers. Measured with immunoSEQ multiplex PCR; TCRdb has only the in-frame clones, and not every one. The profile shows roughly 170,000 clones, about three quarters of them singletons. The sequencing sample was made of PBMCs. The chain couples TRBV19 to TRBJ1-1, with 7 bases aligning to TRBD1. The TCR was taken from a girl aged 10 to 17 in good health and CMV-seronegative. Written as DNA, the CDR3 is TGTGCCAGTAGTCCAGGACAGGTTTTCACTGAAGCTTTCTTT. As protein: CASSPGQVFTEAFF.